This T cell receptor beta chain was identified during a study of chemoradiotherapy in HPV16-positive cancers. Study in general: Two HPV16-positive patients' cells yielded candidate HPV-specific clones and common motifs. Study-wide results and limits: Candidate HPV-specific clones and E7-related TCR motifs grew in tumor during treatment. HPV-responsive T-cell expansion during chemoradiotherapy was linked to improved recurrence-free survival in HPV16-positive patients. HPV-specific T cells were functionally defined from only a couple of HPV16-positive patients.

As for this clone: Its target is unknown.

Sequencing used immunoSEQ multiplex PCR; TCRdb keeps in-frame clones, though not all of them. The sample includes around 22,000 clones, roughly 92% seen only once; the top ten take roughly a sixth. Specimen: blood, collected from a patient who underwent chemoradiotherapy. This TCR derives from a human donor with HPV-associated anogenital cancer.

The CDR3, as DNA: TGTGCCAGCAGCGTTGTCCAGGGGGCAAATGAGCAGTTCTTC. It yields the protein CASSVVQGANEQFF. V is TRBV9 and J is TRBJ2-1; 8 nucleotides align to TRBD1. V shed 2 bases and J 7 bases; nucleotides not matched to a gene: 5. CDR3 length: 14 residues. Germline lookup yields CDR1 SGDLS and CDR2 YYNGEE.